These 18 T cell receptor beta chains were all obtained from the same sample, sequenced in a study of blood T cell repertoires in COVID-19 (dated by TCRdb to the early 2020s). Library prep was done by the immunoSEQ multiplex PCR assay. TCRdb limited this immuneACCESS table to in-frame rearrangements with V and J called. A share of clones is missing; checked studies link under half to unresolved V genes, and the rest is unexplained. This sample comprises around 140,000 clones, around 82% of them detected only once. Clones ranked in the top ten supply 4% of the sample. Sequenced sample: peripheral blood. Receptors originate from a woman in her sixties with acute or convalescent COVID-19.

For the CDR3, the DNA is TGCGCCAGCAGCTTGGGGGGGCTAGCGGGGCACGAGCAGTACTTC. Translation: CASSLGGLAGHEQYF. This chain connects TRBV5-1 to TRBJ2-7; 9 bases are shared with TRBD2. The ends lost 0 bases at V and 5 bases at J; junction bases unmatched: 6. In germline, CDR1 is SGHRS, CDR2 YFSETQ. The CDR3 consists of 15 residues.

The chain carries TRBV7-2 and TRBJ2-7, with 10 nucleotides matching TRBD1. V was pared by 5 bases and J by 2 bases, with 6 bases of the junction left unmatched. Germline CDR1 and CDR2: SGHTA and FQGNSA. The CDR3 length is 15 residues. DNA for the CDR3: TGTGCCAGCAGCCCCAGCGGGACAGGGGCCTACGAGCAGTACTTC. The encoded protein is CASSPSGTGAYEQYF.

V and J are TRBV7-3 and TRBJ2-3; 8 bases align to TRBD2. The V and J ends lost 5 bases and 2 bases, in that order; junction bases with no gene match: 15. Germline lookup yields CDR1 SGHTA and CDR2 FQGTGA. The CDR3 has 18 amino acids. The CDR3 sequence is CASSPEGLAGIFTDTQYF. The CDR3 bases are TGTGCCAGCAGCCCCGAGGGGCTAGCGGGTATCTTCACAGATACGCAGTATTTT.

V gene TRBV30 combines with J gene TRBJ1-5; no clear D gene. V lost 0 bases to trimming and J lost 4 bases, with 7 bases between them. CDR3 length: 13 amino acids. Germline values: CDR1 GTSNPN, CDR2 SVGIG (reference sequence). The CDR3 DNA sequence: TGTGCCTGGAGTGTGGCCGTTAATCAGCCCCAGCATTTT. Protein: CAWSVAVNQPQHF. Together with reference TRBV30 and TRBJ1-5, the CDR3 gives the full variable domain: SQTIHQWPATLVQPVGSPLSLECTVEGTSNPNLYWYRQAAGRGLQLLFYSVGIGQISSEVPQNLSASRPQDRQFILSSKKLLLSDSGFYLCAWSVAVNQPQHFGDGTRLSIL.

The chain carries TRBV5-1 and TRBJ2-7, with D possibly matching TRBD1 (5 bases). In germline, CDR1 is SGHRS, CDR2 YFSETQ. V lost 0 bases and J 6 bases, leaving 7 bases between the germline ends. CDR3 size: 12 residues. The CDR3 region is CASSLGRAEQYF. CDR3 sequence (DNA): TGCGCCAGCAGCTTGGGCAGGGCCGAGCAGTACTTC.

The gene calls are TRBV6-5 and TRBJ1-3; D not certain. V was shortened by 0 bases and J by 4 bases, with 10 bases between the two germline ends. The CDR3 consists of 15 residues. CDR1 MNHEY and CDR2 SVGAGI come from the germline V gene. This CDR3 reads CASSYSRNLGNTIYF. In DNA, the CDR3 is TGTGCCAGCAGTTACTCGAGAAATCTAGGAAACACCATATATTTT.

The chain uses TRBV13 and TRBJ2-7; TRBD2 aligns across 10 bases. J gave up 7 bases and V 0 bases, and 6 bases lay outside the gene matches. In germline, CDR1 is PRHDT, CDR2 FYEKMQ (reference sequence). CDR3 length: 15 residues. The CDR3 DNA sequence: TGTGCCAGCAGCTTAGGCGGGCTAGCGGGAGATGAGCAGTACTTC. Translated, it gives CASSLGGLAGDEQYF.

The CDR3 DNA is TGTGCCCGGGGACCGGGACAGGGAAACAATGAGCAGTTCTTC. This encodes CARGPGQGNNEQFF. The gene calls are TRBV30 and TRBJ2-1, with 9 nucleotides matching TRBD1. Germline V gene sequence: CDR1 GTSNPN, CDR2 SVGIG (reference sequence). Unmatched junction bases numbered 10, after V lost 8 bases and J lost 5 bases. CDR3 size: 14 residues.

V is TRBV28 and J is TRBJ1-5, with a possible D match to TRBD1 (6 bases). There are 13 residues in the CDR3. V lost 8 bases, J lost 3 bases, and 11 bases lay in between. Per germline, CDR1 MDHEN and CDR2 SYDVKM. This chain's CDR3 is CASYGQNNQPQHF. The CDR3 DNA reads TGTGCCAGCTATGGACAGAACAATCAGCCCCAGCATTTT. The full variable domain, in which reference TRBV28 and TRBJ1-5 provide the parts outside the CDR3, is DVKVTQSSRYLVKRTGEKVFLECVQDMDHENMFWYRQDPGLGLRLIYFSYDVKMKEKGDIPEGYSVSREKKERFSLILESASTNQTSMYLCASYGQNNQPQHFGDGTRLSIL.

Here the CDR3 DNA reads TGTGCCAGCAGCCAAGGGGCAGCAGAAAAACTGTTTTTT. Residues: CASSQGAAEKLFF. This chain joins TRBV3-1 (or the pseudogene TRBV3-2) and TRBJ1-4, with D unresolved. V lost 1 base to trimming and J lost 8 bases, with 8 bases between them. This CDR3 is built from 13 residues. Germline V gives CDR1 LGHDT, CDR2 YNNKEL (reference sequence).

The chain recombines TRBV9 with TRBJ1-1; 7 bases are shared with TRBD1. The V gene end was trimmed by 3 bases and the J gene end by 0 bases; junction bases not matched to a gene: 2. The CDR3 runs 14 residues. Germline V gene lookup returns CDR1 SGDLS and CDR2 YYNGEE. In DNA, the CDR3 is TGTGCCAGCAGCGCCGACAGGGTGAACACTGAAGCTTTCTTT. Amino acids: CASSADRVNTEAFF.

V usage is TRBV5-4 and J usage is TRBJ2-7; TRBD2 matches at 7 bases. The CDR3 sequence is 15 residues long. Germline V lookup: CDR1 SGHNT, CDR2 YYREEE (reference sequence). Trimming removed 1 base from V and 2 bases from J; junction bases left unmatched: 6. The CDR3 protein is CASSLSSGTTYEQYF. The CDR3 DNA reads as TGTGCCAGCAGCTTGTCCTCCGGGACTACCTACGAGCAGTACTTC.

The J gene is TRBJ1-5, the V gene TRBV28, with D possibly matching TRBD1 (5 bases). This CDR3 is 15 amino acids long. The V and J ends lost 6 bases and 5 bases respectively, with 17 bases between them. Germline assignment: CDR1 MDHEN and CDR2 SYDVKM. This CDR3 is CASRGGVEFYQPQHF. The CDR3 coding sequence is TGTGCCAGCAGAGGAGGGGTCGAATTCTATCAGCCCCAGCATTTT.

The chain is built from TRBV7-2 and TRBJ2-1, with D possibly matching TRBD1 (5 bases). V shed 1 base and J shed 10 bases, with 17 bases lying between them. From germline, CDR1 is SGHTA and CDR2 FQGNSA. The CDR3 contains 15 residues. The CDR3 here is CASSLGAADIGEQFF. CDR3 coding DNA: TGTGCCAGCAGCTTAGGGGCGGCGGACATCGGGGAGCAGTTCTTC.

The count of this clone is one. This chain joins TRBV5-1 and TRBJ1-2; TRBD1 agrees at 8 bases. The CDR3 has 16 amino acids. Per the germline V gene, CDR1 is SGHRS and CDR2 is YFSETQ. Trimming cost V 0 bases and J 3 bases; bases outside gene matches: 7. As DNA, the CDR3 is TGCGCCAGCAGCTTGGATGGCAGGGGGCCGGACTATGGCTACACCTTC. Amino acids: CASSLDGRGPDYGYTF.

The chain links TRBV27 to TRBJ1-2; 7 bases match TRBD1. Germline lookup yields CDR1 MNHEY and CDR2 SMNVEV (reference sequence). V was clipped by 9 bases and J by 8 bases; unmatched bases: 12. CDR3 length: 13 residues. CDR3 coding DNA: TGTGCCAGTGGGGTAGACAGGGCATTCGGCTACACCTTC. Protein: CASGVDRAFGYTF.

This chain joins TRBV6-1 and TRBJ2-4; D possibly corresponds to TRBD2 (6 bases). Germline V gives CDR1 MNHNS, CDR2 SASEGT. This CDR3 contains 16 residues. Between the trimmed V and J ends, which lost 1 base and 0 bases, there was a span of 10 bases. CDR3 nucleotides: TGTGCCAGCAGTGAAGGGATCGGGGGAGCCAAAAACATTCAGTACTTC. It encodes CASSEGIGGAKNIQYF.

The gene calls are TRBV6-5 and TRBJ1-1; D might be TRBD1 (6 bases). The CDR3 has 13 amino acids. Germline lookup yields CDR1 MNHEY and CDR2 SVGAGI. The V end lost 7 bases, the J end lost 1 base, and 10 bases lay between the germline ends. Here the CDR3 reads CASNRQENTEAFF. As DNA, the CDR3 is TGTGCCAGCAACCGACAGGAGAACACTGAAGCTTTCTTT.